This T cell receptor (beta chain) was sequenced for a study of blood T cell repertoires in COVID-19. Germline-derived CDR1 and CDR2 are MNHEY and SVGAGI. The CDR3 extends over 15 amino acids. The V segment lost 0 bases and the J segment 1 base; nucleotides outside the gene matches: 2. Individuals aged roughly 18 to 95 years were recruited from about two dozen US areas. In the original processing: The authors estimated nucleated cell counts from reference gene primer amplification. The data were produced by immunoSEQ multiplex PCR, yet TCRdb's version contains in-frame clones alone and is incomplete. Clone size and the V and J calls come from that table; the DNA yielded D and trimming. The sample carries some 320,000 clones, more than 85% recorded once.

The V and J genes are TRBV6-5 and TRBJ1-2; 7 bases map to TRBD1. The sample was PBMCs or T cells enriched from blood (not recorded which). This receptor was identified in a woman in her twenties or thirties who had been exposed to COVID-19. The CDR3 region is CASSYSRDSNYGYTF. CDR3 sequence (DNA): TGTGCCAGCAGTTACTCTCGGGACAGTAACTATGGCTACACCTTC.